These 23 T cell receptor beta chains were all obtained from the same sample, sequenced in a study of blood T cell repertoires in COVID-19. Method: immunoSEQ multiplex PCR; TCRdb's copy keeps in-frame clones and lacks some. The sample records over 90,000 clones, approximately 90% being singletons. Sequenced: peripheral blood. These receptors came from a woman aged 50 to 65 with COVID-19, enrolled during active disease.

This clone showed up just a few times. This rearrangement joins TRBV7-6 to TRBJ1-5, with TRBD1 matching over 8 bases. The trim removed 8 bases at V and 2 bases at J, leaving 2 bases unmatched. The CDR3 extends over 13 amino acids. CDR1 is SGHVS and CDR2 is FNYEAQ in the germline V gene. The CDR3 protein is CASQGAGNQPQHF. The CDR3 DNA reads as TGTGCCAGCCAGGGGGCGGGCAATCAGCCCCAGCATTTT.

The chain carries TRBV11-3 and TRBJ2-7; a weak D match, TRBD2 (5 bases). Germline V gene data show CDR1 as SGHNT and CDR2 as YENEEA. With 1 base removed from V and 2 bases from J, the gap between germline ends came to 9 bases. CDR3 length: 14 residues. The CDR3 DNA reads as TGTGCCAGCAGCTTAGCTGGAGGAACCTACGAGCAGTACTTC. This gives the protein CASSLAGGTYEQYF.

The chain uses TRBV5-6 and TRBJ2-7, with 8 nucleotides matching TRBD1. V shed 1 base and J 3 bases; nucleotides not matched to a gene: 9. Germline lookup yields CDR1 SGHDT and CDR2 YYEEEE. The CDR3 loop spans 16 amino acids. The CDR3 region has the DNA TGTGCCAGCAGCTTGATGACAGGGGCCTTTGGCTACGAGCAGTACTTC. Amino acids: CASSLMTGAFGYEQYF.

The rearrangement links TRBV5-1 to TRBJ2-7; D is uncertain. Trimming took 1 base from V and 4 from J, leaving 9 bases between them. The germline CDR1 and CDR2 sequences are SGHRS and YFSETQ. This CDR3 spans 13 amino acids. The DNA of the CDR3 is TGCGCCAGCAGCTTGTCCCCCATGTACGAGCAGTACTTC. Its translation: CASSLSPMYEQYF.

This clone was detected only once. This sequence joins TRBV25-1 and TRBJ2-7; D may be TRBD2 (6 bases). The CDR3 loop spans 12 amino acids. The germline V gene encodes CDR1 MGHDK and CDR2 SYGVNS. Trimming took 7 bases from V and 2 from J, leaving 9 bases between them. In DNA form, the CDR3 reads TGTGCCAGCAAACGGGAGACCTACGAGCAGTACTTC. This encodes CASKRETYEQYF.

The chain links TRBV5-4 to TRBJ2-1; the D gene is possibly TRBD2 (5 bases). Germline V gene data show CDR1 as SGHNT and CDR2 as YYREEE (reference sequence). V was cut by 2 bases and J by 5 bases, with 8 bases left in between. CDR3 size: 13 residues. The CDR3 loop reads CASSFRTDNEQFF. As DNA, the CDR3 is TGTGCCAGCAGCTTCCGGACTGACAATGAGCAGTTCTTC.

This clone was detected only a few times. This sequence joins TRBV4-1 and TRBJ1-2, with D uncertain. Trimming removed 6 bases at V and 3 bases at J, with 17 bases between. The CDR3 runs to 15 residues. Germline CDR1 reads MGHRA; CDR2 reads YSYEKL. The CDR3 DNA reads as TGCGCCAGCAGACCTACCCTGAGGGCAGACTATGGCTACACCTTC. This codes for CASRPTLRADYGYTF.

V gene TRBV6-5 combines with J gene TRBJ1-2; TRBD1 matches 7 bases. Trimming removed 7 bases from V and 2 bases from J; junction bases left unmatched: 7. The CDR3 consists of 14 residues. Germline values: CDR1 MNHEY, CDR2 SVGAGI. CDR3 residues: CASTSGTANYGYTF. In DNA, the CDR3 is TGTGCCAGCACCTCCGGGACAGCCAACTATGGCTACACCTTC.

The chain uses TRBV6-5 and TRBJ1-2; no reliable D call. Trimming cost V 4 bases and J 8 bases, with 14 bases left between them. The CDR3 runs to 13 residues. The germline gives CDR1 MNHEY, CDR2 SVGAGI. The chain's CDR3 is CASSLRPAGGYTF. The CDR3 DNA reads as TGTGCCAGCAGTTTACGACCGGCGGGGGGCTACACCTTC.

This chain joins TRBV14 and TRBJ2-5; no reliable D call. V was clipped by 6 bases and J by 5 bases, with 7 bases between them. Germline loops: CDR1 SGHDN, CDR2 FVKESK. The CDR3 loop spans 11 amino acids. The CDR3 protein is CASRRAETQYF. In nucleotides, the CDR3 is TGTGCCAGCAGGAGAGCGGAGACCCAGTACTTC.

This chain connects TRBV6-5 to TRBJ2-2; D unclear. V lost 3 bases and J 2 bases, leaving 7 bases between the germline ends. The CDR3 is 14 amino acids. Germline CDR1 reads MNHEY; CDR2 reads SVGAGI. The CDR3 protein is CASSYGPNTGELFF. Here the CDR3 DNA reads TGTGCCAGCAGTTATGGGCCTAACACCGGGGAGCTGTTTTTT.

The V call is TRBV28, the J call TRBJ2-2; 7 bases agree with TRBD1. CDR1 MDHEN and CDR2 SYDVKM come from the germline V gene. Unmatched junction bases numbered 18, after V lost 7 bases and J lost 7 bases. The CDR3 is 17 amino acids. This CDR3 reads CASTTPGTAYSVGELFF. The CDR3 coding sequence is TGTGCCAGCACCACTCCCGGGACAGCCTATTCCGTCGGGGAGCTGTTTTTT. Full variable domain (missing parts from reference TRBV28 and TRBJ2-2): DVKVTQSSRYLVKRTGEKVFLECVQDMDHENMFWYRQDPGLGLRLIYFSYDVKMKEKGDIPEGYSVSREKKERFSLILESASTNQTSMYLCASTTPGTAYSVGELFFGEGSRLTVL.

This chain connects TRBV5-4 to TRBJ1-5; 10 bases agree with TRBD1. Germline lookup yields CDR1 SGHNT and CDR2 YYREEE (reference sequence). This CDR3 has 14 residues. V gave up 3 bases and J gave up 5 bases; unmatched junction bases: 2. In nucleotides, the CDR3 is TGTGCCAGCAGCTGGGGGACAGGGGATCAGCCCCAGCATTTT. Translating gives CASSWGTGDQPQHF.

The CDR3 DNA sequence: TGTGCCATCAACCTCGGGACAGGCAGCACAGATACGCAGTATTTT. It codes for CAINLGTGSTDTQYF. This sequence joins TRBV10-3 and TRBJ2-3; 8 bases agree with TRBD1. Germline-derived CDR1 and CDR2 are ENHRY and SYGVKD. After removal of 7 bases from V and 0 bases from J, the junction contained 6 bases not matched to a gene. This CDR3 has 15 residues.

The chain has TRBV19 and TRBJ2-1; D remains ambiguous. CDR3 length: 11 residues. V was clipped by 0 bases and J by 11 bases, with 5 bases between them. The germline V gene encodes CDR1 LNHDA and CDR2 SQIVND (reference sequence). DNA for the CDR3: TGTGCCAGTAGTATAGAACTACAGCAGTTCTTC. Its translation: CASSIELQQFF.

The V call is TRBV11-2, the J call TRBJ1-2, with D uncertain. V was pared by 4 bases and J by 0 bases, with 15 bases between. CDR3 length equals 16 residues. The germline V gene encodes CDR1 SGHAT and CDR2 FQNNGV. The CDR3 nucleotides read TGTGCCAGCAGCTCACTCTCGGGAGCCCCTAACTATGGCTACACCTTC. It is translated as CASSSLSGAPNYGYTF.

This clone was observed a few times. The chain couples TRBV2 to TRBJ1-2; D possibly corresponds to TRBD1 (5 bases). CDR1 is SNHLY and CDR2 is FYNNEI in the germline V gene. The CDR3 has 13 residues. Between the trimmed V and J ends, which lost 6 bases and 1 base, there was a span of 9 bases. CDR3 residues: CASSSGYNYGYTF. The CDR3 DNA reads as TGTGCCAGCAGCTCAGGGTATAACTATGGCTACACCTTC.

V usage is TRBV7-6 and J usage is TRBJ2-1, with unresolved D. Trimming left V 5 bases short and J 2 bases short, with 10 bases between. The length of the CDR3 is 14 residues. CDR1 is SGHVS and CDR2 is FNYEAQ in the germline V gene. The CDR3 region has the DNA TGTGCCAGCAGCCAAATCCAGACCTACAATGAGCAGTTCTTC. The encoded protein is CASSQIQTYNEQFF.

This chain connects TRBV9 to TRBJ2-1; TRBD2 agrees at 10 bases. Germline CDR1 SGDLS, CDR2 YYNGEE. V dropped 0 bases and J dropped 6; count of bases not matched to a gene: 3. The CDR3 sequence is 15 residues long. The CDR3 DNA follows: TGTGCCAGCAGCGTAGCAGCGGGGGGGCCCAATGAGCAGTTCTTC. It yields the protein CASSVAAGGPNEQFF.

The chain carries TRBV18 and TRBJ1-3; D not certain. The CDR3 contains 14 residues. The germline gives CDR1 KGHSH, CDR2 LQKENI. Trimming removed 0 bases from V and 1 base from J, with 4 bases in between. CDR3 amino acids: CASSPPASGNTIYF. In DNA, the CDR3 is TGTGCCAGCTCACCACCGGCATCTGGAAACACCATATATTTT.

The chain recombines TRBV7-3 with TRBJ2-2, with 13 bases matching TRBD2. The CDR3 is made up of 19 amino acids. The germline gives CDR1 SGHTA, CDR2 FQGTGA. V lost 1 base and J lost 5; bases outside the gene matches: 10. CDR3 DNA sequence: TGTGCCAGCAGCTTAAGGCAGACTAGCGGGGGGCCAAGGACCGGGGAGCTGTTTTTT. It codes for CASSLRQTSGGPRTGELFF.

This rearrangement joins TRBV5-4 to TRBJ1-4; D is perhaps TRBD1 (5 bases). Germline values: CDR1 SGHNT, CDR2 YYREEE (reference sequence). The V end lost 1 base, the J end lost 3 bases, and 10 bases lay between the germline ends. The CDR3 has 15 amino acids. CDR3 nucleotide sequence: TGTGCCAGCAGCTTGCGGGGGACGGCTAATGAAAAACTGTTTTTT. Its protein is CASSLRGTANEKLFF.

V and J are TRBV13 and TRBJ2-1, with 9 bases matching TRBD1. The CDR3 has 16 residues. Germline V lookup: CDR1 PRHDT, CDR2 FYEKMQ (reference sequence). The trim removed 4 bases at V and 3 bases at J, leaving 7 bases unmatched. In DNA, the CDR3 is TGTGCCAGCAGCTCAACAGGGGGCAGGAGCTACAATGAGCAGTTCTTC. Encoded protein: CASSSTGGRSYNEQFF.